This TCR beta chain was captured by sequencing in a study of blood T cell repertoires in COVID-19. Study details: Nucleic acid was either cDNA or gDNA, and it came from T cells, B-cell-depleted T cells, or PBMCs.

Original processing notes: From reference gene primer amplification, estimates of nucleated cell counts were derived. Only in-frame clones appear in the TCRdb table, and some are missing; sequencing was by immunoSEQ multiplex PCR. D and trimming come from the DNA, and the V and J calls and clone size come from that table. The sample holds about 370,000 clones; around 92% are singletons and the top ten take approximately 3%. The CDR3 length is 13 residues. Germline loops: CDR1 LNHDA, CDR2 SQIVND (reference sequence). V trimming: 7 bases; J trimming: 8 bases; junction bases outside the gene matches: 7.

Sequenced material: peripheral blood. The receptor comes from a woman aged 25 to 39 with COVID-19, enrolled during active disease. The chain is built from TRBV19 and TRBJ2-1; 8 bases are shared with TRBD1. The DNA for the CDR3 is TGTGCCAGTAAACCCCAGGGGGCATATGAGCAGTTCTTC. It codes for CASKPQGAYEQFF.